The 26 T cell receptor beta chains presented below share a single source sample, sequenced in a study of CD8+ T cells in alopecia areata. Treatment: oral pan-JAK inhibitor, 5-10 mg twice daily. RNA extraction and reverse transcription yielded cDNA as sequencing template. TCRdb's table, derived via immunoSEQ multiplex PCR, lists solely in-frame clones and lacks some. The repertoire holds around 110,000 clones, roughly 50% seen once, with 10% to 15% in the top ten. The sequencing here drew on CD8+ T cells sorted from blood, taken at week 24, from a patient treated with tofacitinib. The receptor source for this set is a human donor with alopecia areata.

The chain employs TRBV7-9 and TRBJ1-1; tentative D call: TRBD1 (6 bases). The CDR3 runs to 14 residues. V dropped 1 base and J dropped 6 bases, with 12 bases sitting between them. Per the germline V gene, CDR1 is SEHNR and CDR2 is FQNEAQ (reference sequence). CDR3: CASSLVLQGSEAFF. DNA for the CDR3: TGTGCCAGCAGCTTAGTTCTCCAGGGGTCTGAAGCTTTCTTT.

This clone was counted only a few times. The chain couples TRBV29-1 to TRBJ2-1; TRBD2 agrees at 9 bases. V was clipped by 6 bases and J by 8 bases; unmatched bases: 8. This CDR3 contains 13 residues. Germline CDR1 is SQVTM and CDR2 is ANQGSEA. CDR3 nucleotide sequence: TGCAGCGTATTAGCGGGGGTTCGGGATGAGCAGTTCTTC. Translating gives CSVLAGVRDEQFF.

This clone was picked up a small number of times. CDR3 nucleotide sequence: TGTGCCAGCAGTGGACAGGGTAACTATGGCTACACCTTC. The encoded protein is CASSGQGNYGYTF. The chain couples TRBV25-1 to TRBJ1-2, with TRBD1 matching 7 bases. J gave up 1 base and V 4 bases, and 0 bases lay outside the gene matches. This CDR3 spans 13 amino acids. Germline V gene data show CDR1 as MGHDK and CDR2 as SYGVNS.

This clone showed up just once. This rearrangement joins TRBV18 to TRBJ1-3; no firm D call. Trimming left V 5 bases short and J 8 bases short, with 7 bases between. There are 11 residues in the CDR3. The germline gives CDR1 KGHSH, CDR2 LQKENI. Written as DNA, the CDR3 is TGTGCCAGCTCAACGGGTGACACCATATATTTT. Encoded protein: CASSTGDTIYF.

V gene TRBV30 combines with J gene TRBJ1-1; the D is unclear. V shed 0 bases and J shed 7 bases, with 6 bases lying between them. Per germline, CDR1 GTSNPN and CDR2 SVGIG (reference sequence). The CDR3 is 11 residues long. Here the CDR3 DNA reads TGTGCCTGGAGTGTGTCGATTGAAGCTTTCTTT. Its translation is CAWSVSIEAFF. Full variable domain (rest looked up from reference TRBV30 and TRBJ1-1): SQTIHQWPATLVQPVGSPLSLECTVEGTSNPNLYWYRQAAGRGLQLLFYSVGIGQISSEVPQNLSASRPQDRQFILSSKKLLLSDSGFYLCAWSVSIEAFFGQGTRLTVV.

The chain couples TRBV7-2 to TRBJ2-2, with D unclear. Germline lookup yields CDR1 SGHTA and CDR2 FQGNSA. The V end lost 5 bases, the J end lost 7 bases, and 8 bases lay between the germline ends. The CDR3 contains 12 residues. CDR3 DNA sequence: TGTGCCAGCAGCCCCCTACTCGGGGAGCTGTTTTTT. Protein sequence: CASSPLLGELFF.

V usage is TRBV27 and J usage is TRBJ1-5; TRBD1 agrees at 7 bases. Germline V CDR1 and CDR2: MNHEY, SMNVEV (reference sequence). V trimming: 5 bases; J trimming: 6 bases; junction bases outside the gene matches: 16. The CDR3 has 17 amino acids. The CDR3: CASSPASYTGEGQPQHF. In DNA, the CDR3 is TGTGCCAGCAGTCCAGCCTCGTATACAGGGGAGGGTCAGCCCCAGCATTTT.

V usage is TRBV30 and J usage is TRBJ2-3; possibly TRBD1 for D (5 bases). CDR1 and CDR2 from the germline V gene are GTSNPN and SVGIG (reference sequence). CDR3 length: 13 amino acids. The V and J ends lost 2 bases and 1 base respectively, with 7 bases between them. The CDR3 DNA reads as TGTGCCTGGAGTTTAGGGGGCACAGATACGCAGTATTTT. As protein: CAWSLGGTDTQYF.

The chain joins TRBV29-1 to TRBJ1-2; D is possibly TRBD1 (5 bases). The CDR3 is made up of 14 amino acids. Trimming pared 4 bases from V and 7 bases from J, leaving 19 bases between. Germline CDR1 SQVTM, CDR2 ANQGSEA. The CDR3 sequence is CSVATSDQGGGYTF. Here the CDR3 DNA reads TGCAGCGTTGCGACAAGCGATCAGGGTGGTGGCTACACCTTC.

The V gene is TRBV4-2, the J gene TRBJ1-2, with a possible D match to TRBD1 (6 bases). The V gene lost 3 bases and the J gene lost 10 bases, with 18 bases spanning the gap. Germline V gene data show CDR1 as LGHNA and CDR2 as YNFKEQ. The CDR3 is 14 amino acids. CDR3 in DNA: TGTGCCAGCAGCCACAGTAGTGAGGGGGGGGACTACACCTTC. As protein: CASSHSSEGGDYTF.

The chain couples TRBV27 to TRBJ1-5, with D perhaps matching TRBD1 (5 bases). V lost 4 bases and J lost 5, with 12 bases in between. Germline V gene sequence: CDR1 MNHEY, CDR2 SMNVEV (reference sequence). CDR3 length: 14 residues. The chain's CDR3 is CASSSAGIYQPQHF. CDR3 DNA sequence: TGTGCCAGCAGTTCAGCAGGGATCTATCAGCCCCAGCATTTT.

This clone occurred a few times. The rearrangement uses TRBV10-3 and TRBJ2-2; 9 nucleotides align to TRBD1. This CDR3 has 12 amino acids. Germline assignment: CDR1 ENHRY and CDR2 SYGVKD. V gave up 9 bases and J gave up 5 bases; unmatched junction bases: 1. The CDR3 loop reads CAMTGGTGELFF. The CDR3 bases are TGTGCCATGACAGGGGGGACCGGGGAGCTGTTTTTT.

The chain recombines TRBV29-1 with TRBJ1-1; weak D call: TRBD1 (5 bases). Germline V CDR1 and CDR2: SQVTM, ANQGSEA. Trimming cost V 0 bases and J 3 bases, with 14 bases left between them. There are 15 residues in the CDR3. DNA of the CDR3: TGCAGCGTTGAAGATCTTGCAGGGCGGGACACTGAAGCTTTCTTT. Translating it yields CSVEDLAGRDTEAFF.

This clone showed up just once. The rearrangement uses TRBV6-5 and TRBJ2-7, with D perhaps TRBD2 (6 bases). CDR1 and CDR2 from the germline V gene are MNHEY and SVGAGI. Between the trimmed V and J ends, which lost 2 bases and 2 bases, there was a span of 10 bases. The CDR3 is 14 amino acids. The CDR3 bases are TGTGCCAGCAGTTACGGAGGGGCCACCTACGAGCAGTACTTC. Translation gives CASSYGGATYEQYF.

The V gene is TRBV27, the J gene TRBJ1-5; 10 bases fit TRBD1. Germline values: CDR1 MNHEY, CDR2 SMNVEV (reference sequence). The CDR3 covers 14 residues. The V gene end was trimmed by 3 bases and the J gene end by 5 bases; junction bases not matched to a gene: 1. CDR3: CASSFGQGDQPQHF. The DNA of the CDR3 is TGTGCCAGCAGTTTCGGACAGGGGGATCAGCCCCAGCATTTT.

V and J are TRBV7-8 and TRBJ2-5; no clear D. V was clipped by 0 bases and J by 3 bases, with 17 bases between them. The CDR3 spans 17 residues. Germline V lookup: CDR1 SGHVS, CDR2 FQNEAQ. CDR3: CASSLALRPLREETQYF. DNA for the CDR3: TGTGCCAGCAGCTTAGCGTTGAGACCACTTCGAGAAGAGACCCAGTACTTC.

J is TRBJ2-7 and V is TRBV6-1; 7 bases align to TRBD2. The CDR3 loop spans 14 amino acids. The germline CDR1 and CDR2 sequences are MNHNS and SASEGT. The V and J ends lost 4 bases and 0 bases, in that order; junction bases with no gene match: 3. The DNA of the CDR3 is TGTGCCAGCAGTGGGGAGGGGCTCTCCTACGAGCAGTACTTC. This encodes CASSGEGLSYEQYF.

By share, this clone ranks as medium-sized. The chain recombines TRBV4-3 with TRBJ2-2, with 8 bases fitting TRBD2. The CDR3 loop spans 18 amino acids. Germline V gene lookup returns CDR1 LGHNA and CDR2 YSLEER. Trimming cost V 0 bases and J 0 bases; bases outside gene matches: 6. CDR3 amino acids: CASSQDPSGGANTGELFF. CDR3 DNA sequence: TGCGCCAGCAGCCAAGATCCCAGCGGGGGCGCGAACACCGGGGAGCTGTTTTTT.

V gene TRBV7-3 combines with J gene TRBJ2-3; 9 bases map to TRBD2. Germline assignment: CDR1 SGHTA and CDR2 FQGTGA. This CDR3 has 17 amino acids. The J segment lost 4 bases and the V segment lost 0 bases, leaving 8 bases of the junction unmatched. The DNA of the CDR3 is TGTGCCAGCAGCTTAACGCCCGCTAGCGGGGAGGCAGATACGCAGTATTTT. As protein: CASSLTPASGEADTQYF.

The V call is TRBV15, the J call TRBJ2-1, with D possibly TRBD1 on 6 matching bases. V shed 1 base and J shed 4 bases, with 8 bases lying between them. CDR1 LNHNV and CDR2 YYDKDF come from the germline V gene (reference sequence). The CDR3 totals 14 residues. The CDR3 sequence is CATSRGTAYNEQFF. The CDR3 DNA reads as TGTGCCACCAGCAGAGGGACAGCTTACAATGAGCAGTTCTTC.

The chain couples TRBV29-1 to TRBJ2-2; D may be TRBD2 (5 bases). This CDR3 contains 13 residues. Germline V gene lookup returns CDR1 SQVTM and CDR2 ANQGSEA. The V and J ends lost 4 bases and 1 base respectively, with 7 bases between them. CDR3 sequence: CSVAEGNTGELFF. CDR3 coding DNA: TGCAGCGTTGCTGAGGGGAACACCGGGGAGCTGTTTTTT.

The V and J genes are TRBV5-6 and TRBJ1-1, with D perhaps TRBD1 (6 bases). CDR1 is SGHDT, CDR2 YYEEEE, per germline. The ends were cut back, 4 bases at V and 4 bases at J, with 8 bases in the middle. The length of the CDR3 is 12 residues. The CDR3: CASSAQGTEAFF. The CDR3 DNA follows: TGTGCCAGCAGCGCACAGGGCACTGAAGCTTTCTTT.

The DNA of the CDR3 is TGTGCCAGCAGCACGCAGGGGACGGATGGCTACACCTTC. Translating gives CASSTQGTDGYTF. V and J are TRBV13 and TRBJ1-2, with D tentatively TRBD1 (6 bases). V lost 5 bases to trimming and J lost 6 bases, with 13 bases between them. Germline-derived CDR1 and CDR2 are PRHDT and FYEKMQ (reference sequence). This CDR3 has 13 amino acids.

The chain joins TRBV27 to TRBJ1-5; D not certain. Germline CDR1 and CDR2: MNHEY and SMNVEV (reference sequence). The CDR3 is 14 residues long. The V and J ends lost 5 bases and 1 base respectively, with 9 bases between them. CDR3 nucleotide sequence: TGTGCCAGCAGTCCAAACTCCAGCAATCAGCCCCAGCATTTT. It is translated as CASSPNSSNQPQHF.

This clone was seen a few times. V gene TRBV6-5 combines with J gene TRBJ2-5; the match to TRBD2 covers 9 bases. Germline CDR1 and CDR2: MNHEY and SVGAGI. The CDR3 contains 16 residues. V was clipped by 2 bases and J by 5 bases; unmatched bases: 9. The CDR3 spells CASSYLAERGAETQYF. As DNA, the CDR3 is TGTGCCAGCAGTTACCTCGCCGAGCGGGGGGCGGAGACCCAGTACTTC.

J is TRBJ2-1 and V is TRBV27; 8 nucleotides line up with TRBD2. This CDR3 contains 15 residues. Germline V lookup: CDR1 MNHEY, CDR2 SMNVEV (reference sequence). V was clipped by 3 bases and J by 4 bases; unmatched bases: 5. The CDR3 sequence is CASSFSLADYNEQFF. CDR3 in DNA: TGTGCCAGCAGTTTCTCACTAGCGGATTACAATGAGCAGTTCTTC.